Shown below are 32 T cell receptor beta chains from a single sample sequenced in a study of blood T cell repertoires in COVID-19 (dated by TCRdb to about 2020). Library construction relied on the immunoSEQ multiplex PCR assay. In its TCRdb copy, this immuneACCESS table keeps in-frame sequences only and misses some clones. Where compared with another copy, unresolved V genes explain less than half of these, and the others have no known cause. Counted in this sample were nearly 250,000 clones; 70% to 90% of them appeared once. Approximately 0.9% of the sample lies in the top ten. Sequencing input: PBMCs or T cells enriched from blood (not recorded which). All receptors come from a man aged 45-60 years who had been exposed to COVID-19.

As regards this clone: Relative to the germline gene, one junction end is altered; a read error may explain this. This chain links TRBV30 with TRBJ2-5; possible D gene TRBD1, 5 bases. The CDR3 is 13 residues long. CDR1 GTSNPN and CDR2 SVGIG come from the germline V gene (reference sequence). DNA of the CDR3: TGTGCCTGGAGCCTGGGGCTTCAAGGGACCCAGTACTTC. Amino acids: CAWSLGLQGTQYF. The whole variable domain, filled in from reference TRBV30 and TRBJ2-5, reads SQTIHQWPATLVQPVGSPLSLECTVEGTSNPNLYWYRQAAGRGLQLLFYSVGIGQISSEVPQNLSASRPQDRQFILSSKKLLLSDSGFYLCAWSLGLQGTQYFGPGTRLLVL.

This sequence joins TRBV28 and TRBJ1-5; D not resolved. V gave up 5 bases and J gave up 4 bases, with 15 bases separating them. The CDR3 contains 15 residues. CDR1 is MDHEN and CDR2 is SYDVKM in the germline V gene. DNA for the CDR3: TGTGCCAGCAGTGTTCAATTCCGGTTTAATCAGCCCCAGCATTTT. Protein product: CASSVQFRFNQPQHF.

This clone has just a few counts. The rearrangement uses TRBV7-3 and TRBJ2-7; D uncertain. Germline V CDR1 and CDR2: SGHTA, FQGTGA. The CDR3 extends over 13 amino acids. The ends were cut back, 3 bases at V and 3 bases at J, with 9 bases in the middle. The CDR3 protein is CASSLGIYYEQYF. CDR3 in DNA: TGTGCCAGCAGCTTGGGCATATACTACGAGCAGTACTTC.

This clone turned up a few times. Other DNA sequences of this sample code for an identical CDR3. This rearrangement joins TRBV6-6 to TRBJ1-1, with D possibly being TRBD1 (5 bases). V lost 0 bases, J lost 4 bases, and 6 bases lay in between. CDR3 length equals 13 residues. In germline, CDR1 is MNHNY, CDR2 SVGAGI (reference sequence). The chain's CDR3 is CASSYSGGTEAFF. The CDR3, as DNA: TGTGCCAGCAGTTACTCGGGGGGCACTGAAGCTTTCTTT.

The chain couples TRBV2 to TRBJ1-6; no clear D. The CDR3 is 15 residues long. The germline CDR1 and CDR2 sequences are SNHLY and FYNNEI. The V end was cut by 4 bases, the J end by 10 bases, with 17 bases between. CDR3 nucleotides: TGTGCCAGCAGTGCTCAAGGGAGTTTGGGATCACCCCTCCACTTT. This codes for CASSAQGSLGSPLHF. Full variable domain (remainder filled in from reference TRBV2 and TRBJ1-6): EPEVTQTPSHQVTQMGQEVILRCVPISNHLYFYWYRQILGQKVEFLVSFYNNEISEKSEIFDDQFSVERPDGSNFTLKIRSTKLEDSAMYFCASSAQGSLGSPLHFGNGTRLTVT.

The genes are TRBV7-9 and TRBJ1-1; a possible D gene is TRBD1 (6 bases). The germline V and J ends were trimmed by 2 bases and 5 bases, with 12 bases remaining between them. CDR3 length: 14 amino acids. The V gene's germline CDR1 is SEHNR and CDR2 FQNEAQ (reference sequence). CDR3 in DNA: TGTGCCAGCAGCTTACAGGGGTCAGAGACTGAAGCTTTCTTT. Translating gives CASSLQGSETEAFF.

This clone turned up a few times. CDR3 region: CASSQGLERDTQYF. The CDR3 region has the DNA TGTGCCAGCAGTCAGGGACTAGAGAGGGATACGCAGTATTTT. The genes are TRBV7-2 and TRBJ2-3, with TRBD2 matching 8 bases. Germline V gene lookup returns CDR1 SGHTA and CDR2 FQGNSA. This CDR3 contains 14 residues. The V gene end was trimmed by 6 bases and the J gene end by 6 bases; junction bases not matched to a gene: 8.

The rearrangement uses TRBV18 and TRBJ2-5; no reliable D call. V was trimmed by 4 bases and J by 3 bases, leaving 9 bases between them. Germline V gene lookup returns CDR1 KGHSH and CDR2 LQKENI. This CDR3 has 13 amino acids. In nucleotides, the CDR3 is TGTGCCAGCTCACTAACTCAGGAAGAGACCCAGTACTTC. As protein: CASSLTQEETQYF.

The chain recombines TRBV11-3 with TRBJ2-3; a possible D gene is TRBD2 (6 bases). Trimming removed 3 bases from V and 0 bases from J, with 19 bases in between. Germline V CDR1 and CDR2: SGHNT, YENEEA. The CDR3 has 18 residues. The DNA of the CDR3 is TGTGCCAGCAGCTTTGATGCCTGGGGTAGCGGCAGCACAGATACGCAGTATTTT. Its protein is CASSFDAWGSGSTDTQYF.

The chain uses TRBV10-3 and TRBJ2-1, with 8 bases aligning to TRBD2. The CDR3 loop spans 16 amino acids. V gave up 1 base and J gave up 2 bases; unmatched junction bases: 4. The germline V gene has CDR1 ENHRY and CDR2 SYGVKD. This CDR3 reads CAISEFSGVTYNEQFF. The DNA of the CDR3 is TGTGCCATCAGTGAGTTTAGCGGGGTTACCTACAATGAGCAGTTCTTC.

This rearrangement joins TRBV11-3 to TRBJ1-1, with 7 bases matching TRBD1. In germline, CDR1 is SGHNT, CDR2 YENEEA. The CDR3 extends over 15 amino acids. The V gene end was trimmed by 5 bases and the J gene end by 1 base; junction bases not matched to a gene: 7. The CDR3 region has the DNA TGTGCCAGCAGCCTCAGGGGGAAACAGAACACTGAAGCTTTCTTT. This gives the protein CASSLRGKQNTEAFF.

Comment on this clone: One end of the junction fails to match germline, which may point to a read error. The J gene is TRBJ2-5, the V gene TRBV7-7, with TRBD2 as a possible D gene (6 bases). The CDR3 sequence is 14 residues long. From germline, CDR1 is SSHAT and CDR2 FNYEAQ (reference sequence). For the CDR3, the DNA is TGTGCTAGCAGCTTAAGCGGGCTACAAGAGACCCAGTACTTC. It encodes CASSLSGLQETQYF.

V usage is TRBV28 and J usage is TRBJ1-5; a weak D match, TRBD1 (6 bases). The length of the CDR3 is 15 residues. The germline CDR1 and CDR2 sequences are MDHEN and SYDVKM. V gave up 8 bases and J gave up 2 bases, with 16 bases separating them. CDR3 sequence reads: CASLGGGLGNQPQHF. CDR3 sequence (DNA): TGTGCCAGCCTAGGGGGAGGGTTGGGCAATCAGCCCCAGCATTTT.

This clone was recorded only once. This chain connects TRBV4-1 to TRBJ2-7; 7 nucleotides agree with TRBD2. The length of the CDR3 is 14 residues. CDR1 is MGHRA, CDR2 YSYEKL, per germline. J lost 4 bases, V lost 4 bases, and 7 bases had no gene match. The CDR3 coding sequence is TGCGCCAGCAGCCCCGGCGCGGGAGCATACGAGCAGTACGTC. Its translation: CASSPGAGAYEQYV.

This rearrangement joins TRBV7-2 to TRBJ1-5, with 10 bases fitting TRBD1. Germline CDR1 and CDR2: SGHTA and FQGNSA. J lost 4 bases, V lost 1 base, and 4 bases had no gene match. The CDR3 is 16 residues long. This CDR3 is CASSLGGDRGNQPQHF. The CDR3 region has the DNA TGTGCCAGCAGCTTAGGAGGGGACAGGGGAAATCAGCCCCAGCATTTT.

The chain carries TRBV2 and TRBJ1-1; 9 nucleotides line up with TRBD1. The CDR3 length is 13 residues. Looked up from germline, CDR1 is SNHLY and CDR2 is FYNNEI. V gave up 10 bases and J gave up 1 base; unmatched junction bases: 4. CDR3 bases: TGTGCCAACCGGGGACAGGGGAACACTGAAGCTTTCTTT. Translation gives CANRGQGNTEAFF.

This clone was detected only once. The V gene is TRBV28, the J gene TRBJ1-5; D gene ambiguous. The CDR3 consists of 16 residues. CDR1 and CDR2 (germline): MDHEN, SYDVKM. V shed 6 bases and J shed 4 bases, with 19 bases lying between them. The DNA for the CDR3 is TGTGCCAGCAGAGTTTGGTCAGGAGGTGCTAATCAGCCCCAGCATTTT. Translating it yields CASRVWSGGANQPQHF.

The rearrangement uses TRBV28 and TRBJ2-1, with 7 positions matching TRBD2. Germline V lookup: CDR1 MDHEN, CDR2 SYDVKM. Trimming at V came to 1 base and at J to 0 bases, leaving 6 bases not matched to a gene. The CDR3 has 17 residues. This chain's CDR3 is CASSLSGRGSSYNEQFF. CDR3 in DNA: TGTGCCAGCAGTTTATCAGGGCGGGGGAGCTCCTACAATGAGCAGTTCTTC.

V is TRBV7-8 and J is TRBJ1-5; no definite D call. V was pared by 5 bases and J by 3 bases, with 20 bases between. The CDR3 length is 17 residues. Germline V gene data show CDR1 as SGHVS and CDR2 as FQNEAQ. CDR3 DNA: TGTGCCAGCAGCACCTCACCATCTAAGCGGAACAATCAGCCCCAGCATTTT. This encodes CASSTSPSKRNNQPQHF.

The CDR3 DNA reads as TGCAGCGTCCTGCGTCGGACAGGGGACACCTACAATGAGCAGTTCTTC. Translated, it gives CSVLRRTGDTYNEQFF. The rearrangement uses TRBV29-1 and TRBJ2-1; 9 bases match TRBD1. This CDR3 spans 16 amino acids. Germline CDR1 and CDR2: SQVTM and ANQGSEA. V was pared by 6 bases and J by 2 bases, with 11 bases of the junction left unmatched.

The chain employs TRBV19 and TRBJ1-3; 7 bases line up with TRBD1. The V gene end was trimmed by 6 bases and the J gene end by 0 bases; junction bases not matched to a gene: 5. This CDR3 contains 15 residues. Germline V gene sequence: CDR1 LNHDA, CDR2 SQIVND (reference sequence). CDR3 sequence reads: CASSQTGSSGNTIYF. The CDR3 DNA reads TGTGCCAGTAGCCAGACAGGGAGCTCTGGAAACACCATATATTTT.

This clone was counted once. This chain links TRBV9 with TRBJ1-3; D possibly corresponds to TRBD1 (6 bases). The V and J ends lost 3 bases and 0 bases respectively, with 16 bases between them. Germline values: CDR1 SGDLS, CDR2 YYNGEE. This CDR3 is 17 amino acids long. CDR3 residues: CASSDTRGQNSGNTIYF. The CDR3 bases are TGTGCCAGCAGCGATACGCGGGGGCAGAACTCTGGAAACACCATATATTTT.

The chain joins TRBV28 to TRBJ1-3; D may be TRBD1 (5 bases). Trimming left V 6 bases short and J 4 bases short, with 13 bases between. The CDR3 contains 14 residues. From germline, CDR1 is MDHEN and CDR2 SYDVKM. For the CDR3, the DNA is TGTGCCAGCAGCCCGAGCACAGGAGGAAACACCATATATTTT. Protein product: CASSPSTGGNTIYF.

The rearrangement uses TRBV6-6 and TRBJ2-7, with TRBD2 identical over 11 bases. The V and J ends lost 6 bases and 1 base, in that order; junction bases with no gene match: 5. The CDR3 has 15 amino acids. CDR1 MNHNY and CDR2 SVGAGI come from the germline V gene (reference sequence). The CDR3 DNA reads as TGTGCCAGCAGCGGCCTAGCGGGGGGATCCTACGAGCAGTACTTC. Translation gives CASSGLAGGSYEQYF.

The gene calls are TRBV29-1 and TRBJ1-5; 9 bases match TRBD1. Trimming at V came to 6 bases and at J to 9 bases, leaving 12 bases not matched to a gene. In germline, CDR1 is SQVTM, CDR2 ANQGSEA. This CDR3 contains 14 residues. CDR3 residues: CSVRTGDPPWPQHF. CDR3 coding DNA: TGCAGCGTGCGGACAGGGGATCCACCATGGCCCCAGCATTTT. The full variable domain, its missing parts supplied by reference TRBV29-1 and TRBJ1-5, is SAVISQKPSRDICQRGTSLTIQCQVDSQVTMMFWYRQQPGQSLTLIATANQGSEATYESGFVIDKFPISRPNLTFSTLTVSNMSPEDSSIYLCSVRTGDPPWPQHFGDGTRLSIL.

The chain has TRBV6-5 and TRBJ2-7; 7 bases match TRBD2. The germline V gene has CDR1 MNHEY and CDR2 SVGAGI. V gave up 8 bases and J gave up 6 bases; unmatched junction bases: 10. CDR3 size: 13 residues. The CDR3 DNA reads as TGTGCCAGCGCTACTCAAGGGAGGGCCGAGCAGTACTTC. It encodes CASATQGRAEQYF.

The chain carries TRBV5-1 and TRBJ1-1, with D perhaps TRBD1 (6 bases). The CDR3 contains 14 residues. The ends were cut back, 0 bases at V and 4 bases at J, with 10 bases in the middle. Germline V gene data show CDR1 as SGHRS and CDR2 as YFSETQ. CDR3 loop: CASSLAGGATEAFF. The CDR3 DNA reads as TGCGCCAGCAGCTTGGCCGGGGGGGCCACTGAAGCTTTCTTT.

The chain recombines TRBV10-3 with TRBJ1-3; tentative D call: TRBD1 (6 bases). Per the germline V gene, CDR1 is ENHRY and CDR2 is SYGVKD. V was shortened by 8 bases and J by 8 bases, with 19 bases between the two germline ends. This CDR3 is 14 amino acids long. In nucleotides, the CDR3 is TGTGCCATCTCGGCCGCGGGGGCCCGGGACACCATATATTTT. Translation: CAISAAGARDTIYF.

This chain connects TRBV11-3 to TRBJ2-2, with 7 bases fitting TRBD1. V was clipped by 5 bases and J by 2 bases; unmatched bases: 5. Looked up from germline, CDR1 is SGHNT and CDR2 is YENEEA. The CDR3 sequence is 15 residues long. The CDR3 region is CASSRTGVNTGELFF. The DNA of the CDR3 is TGTGCCAGCAGCCGGACAGGCGTAAACACCGGGGAGCTGTTTTTT.

V gene TRBV13 combines with J gene TRBJ1-1; D perhaps matches TRBD1 (5 bases). Germline values: CDR1 PRHDT, CDR2 FYEKMQ (reference sequence). The CDR3 totals 12 residues. Trimming removed 3 bases from V and 10 bases from J, with 12 bases in between. CDR3 sequence: CASSFQGSGAFF. CDR3 nucleotide sequence: TGTGCCAGCAGCTTTCAGGGCTCTGGAGCTTTCTTT.

The chain has TRBV6-1 and TRBJ1-2; a weak D match, TRBD1 (5 bases). Germline V gene data show CDR1 as MNHNS and CDR2 as SASEGT. CDR3 length equals 14 residues. The ends were cut back, 4 bases at V and 2 bases at J, with 11 bases in the middle. CDR3 in DNA: TGTGCCAGCAGTGGACCCAGGGCGAACTATGGCTACACCTTC. This sequence encodes CASSGPRANYGYTF.

The CDR3 protein is CASSGGTGGSLPEAFF. The CDR3 nucleotides read TGTGCCAGCAGTGGTGGGACAGGGGGGTCTCTACCTGAAGCTTTCTTT. J is TRBJ1-1 and V is TRBV28; TRBD1 aligns across 11 bases. The CDR3 length is 16 residues. The ends lost 5 bases at V and 6 bases at J; junction bases unmatched: 11. The V gene's germline CDR1 is MDHEN and CDR2 SYDVKM.